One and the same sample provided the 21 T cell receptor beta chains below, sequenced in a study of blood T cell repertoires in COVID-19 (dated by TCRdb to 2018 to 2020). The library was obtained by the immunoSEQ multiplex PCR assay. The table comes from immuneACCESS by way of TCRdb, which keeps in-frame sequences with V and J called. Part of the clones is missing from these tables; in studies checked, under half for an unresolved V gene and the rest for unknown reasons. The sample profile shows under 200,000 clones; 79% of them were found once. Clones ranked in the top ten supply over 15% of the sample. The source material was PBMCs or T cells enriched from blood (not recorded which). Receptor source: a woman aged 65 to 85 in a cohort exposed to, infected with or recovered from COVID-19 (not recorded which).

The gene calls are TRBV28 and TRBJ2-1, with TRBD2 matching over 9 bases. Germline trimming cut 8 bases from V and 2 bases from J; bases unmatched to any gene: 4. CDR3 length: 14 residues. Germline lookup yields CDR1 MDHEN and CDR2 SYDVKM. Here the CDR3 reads CASGGGGTYNEQFF. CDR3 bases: TGTGCCAGCGGCGGGGGGGGAACCTACAATGAGCAGTTCTTC. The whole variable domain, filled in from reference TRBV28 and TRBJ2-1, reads DVKVTQSSRYLVKRTGEKVFLECVQDMDHENMFWYRQDPGLGLRLIYFSYDVKMKEKGDIPEGYSVSREKKERFSLILESASTNQTSMYLCASGGGGTYNEQFFGPGTRLTVL.

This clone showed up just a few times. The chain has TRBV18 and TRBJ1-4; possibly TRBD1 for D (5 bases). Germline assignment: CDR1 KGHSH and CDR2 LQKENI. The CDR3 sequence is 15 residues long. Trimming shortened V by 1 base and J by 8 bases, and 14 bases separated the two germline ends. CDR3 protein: CASSPRQGTKEKLFF. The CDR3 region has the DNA TGTGCCAGCTCACCACGGCAGGGAACAAAAGAAAAACTGTTTTTT.

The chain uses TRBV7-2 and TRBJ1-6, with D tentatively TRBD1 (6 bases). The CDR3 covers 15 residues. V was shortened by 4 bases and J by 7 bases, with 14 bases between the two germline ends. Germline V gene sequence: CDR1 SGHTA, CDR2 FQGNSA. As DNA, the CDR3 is TGTGCCAGCAGCTCCAACAGGGTGGAGAATTCACCCCTCCACTTT. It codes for CASSSNRVENSPLHF.

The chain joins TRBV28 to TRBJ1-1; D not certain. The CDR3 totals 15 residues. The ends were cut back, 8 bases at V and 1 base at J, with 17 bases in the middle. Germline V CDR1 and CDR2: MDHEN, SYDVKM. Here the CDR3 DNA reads TGTGCCAGCTACCATGCCGCGGCAGCGAACACTGAAGCTTTCTTT. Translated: CASYHAAAANTEAFF. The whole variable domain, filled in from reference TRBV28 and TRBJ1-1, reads DVKVTQSSRYLVKRTGEKVFLECVQDMDHENMFWYRQDPGLGLRLIYFSYDVKMKEKGDIPEGYSVSREKKERFSLILESASTNQTSMYLCASYHAAAANTEAFFGQGTRLTVV.

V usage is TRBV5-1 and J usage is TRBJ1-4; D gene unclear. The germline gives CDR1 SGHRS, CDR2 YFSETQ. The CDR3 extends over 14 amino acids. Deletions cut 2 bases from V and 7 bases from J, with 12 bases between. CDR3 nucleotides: TGCGCCAGCAGCTTTAGTGCTGCGAGTGAAAAACTGTTTTTT. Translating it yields CASSFSAASEKLFF. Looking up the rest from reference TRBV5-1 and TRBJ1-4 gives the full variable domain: KAGVTQTPRYLIKTRGQQVTLSCSPISGHRSVSWYQQTPGQGLQFLFEYFSETQRNKGNFPGRFSGRQFSNSRSEMNVSTLELGDSALYLCASSFSAASEKLFFGSGTQLSVL.

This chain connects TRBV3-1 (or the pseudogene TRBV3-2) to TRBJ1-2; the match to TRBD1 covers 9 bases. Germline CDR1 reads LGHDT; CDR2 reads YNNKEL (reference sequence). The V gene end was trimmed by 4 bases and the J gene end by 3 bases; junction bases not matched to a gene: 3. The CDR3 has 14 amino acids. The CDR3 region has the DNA TGTGCCAGCAGCCGGACAGGGGAAGACTATGGCTACACCTTC. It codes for CASSRTGEDYGYTF.

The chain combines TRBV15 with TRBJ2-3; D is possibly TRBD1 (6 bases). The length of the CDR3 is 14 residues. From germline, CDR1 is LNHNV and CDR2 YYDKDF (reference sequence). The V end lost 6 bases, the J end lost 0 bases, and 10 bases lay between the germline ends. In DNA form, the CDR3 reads TGTGCCACCAGTTCAGGGGTTAGCACAGATACGCAGTATTTT. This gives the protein CATSSGVSTDTQYF.

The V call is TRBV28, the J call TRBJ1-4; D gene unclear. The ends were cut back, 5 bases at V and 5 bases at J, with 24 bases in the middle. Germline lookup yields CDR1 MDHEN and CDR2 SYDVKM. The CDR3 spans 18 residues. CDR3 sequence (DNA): TGTGCCAGCAGTCCCCTCGGAGACGCCCGCCGGTCGAATGAAAAACTGTTTTTT. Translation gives CASSPLGDARRSNEKLFF.

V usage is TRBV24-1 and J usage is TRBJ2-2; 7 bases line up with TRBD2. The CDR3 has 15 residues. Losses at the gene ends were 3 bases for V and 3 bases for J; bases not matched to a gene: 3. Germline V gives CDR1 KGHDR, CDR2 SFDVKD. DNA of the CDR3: TGTGCCACCAGTGATCCGGCGGGAGACACCGGGGAGCTGTTTTTT. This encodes CATSDPAGDTGELFF.

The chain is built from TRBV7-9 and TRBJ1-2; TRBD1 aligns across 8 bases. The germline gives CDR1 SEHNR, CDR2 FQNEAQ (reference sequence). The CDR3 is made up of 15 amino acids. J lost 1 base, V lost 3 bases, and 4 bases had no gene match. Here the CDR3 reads CASSFRTGHNYGYTF. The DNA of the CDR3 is TGTGCCAGCAGCTTCCGGACAGGGCATAACTATGGCTACACCTTC.

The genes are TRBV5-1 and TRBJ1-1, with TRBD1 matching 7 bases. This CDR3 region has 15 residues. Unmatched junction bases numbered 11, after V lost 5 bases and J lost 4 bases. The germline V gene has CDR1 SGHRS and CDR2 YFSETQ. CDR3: CASRAADRVGTEAFF. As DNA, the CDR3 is TGCGCCAGCAGGGCGGCCGACAGGGTGGGCACTGAAGCTTTCTTT.

Written as DNA, the CDR3 is TGTGCCAGCAGGAAGGGAGCACGCATGAACACTGAAGCTTTCTTT. Translation: CASRKGARMNTEAFF. The V and J genes are TRBV27 and TRBJ1-1, with unresolved D. CDR3 length equals 15 residues. Germline CDR1 reads MNHEY; CDR2 reads SMNVEV (reference sequence). V was shortened by 6 bases and J by 0 bases, with 14 bases between the two germline ends.

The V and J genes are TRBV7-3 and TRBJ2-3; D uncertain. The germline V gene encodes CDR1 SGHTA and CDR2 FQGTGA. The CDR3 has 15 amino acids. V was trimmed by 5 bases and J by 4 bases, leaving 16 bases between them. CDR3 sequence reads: CASSQTGERADTQYF. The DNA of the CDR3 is TGTGCCAGCAGCCAAACTGGAGAGCGCGCAGATACGCAGTATTTT.

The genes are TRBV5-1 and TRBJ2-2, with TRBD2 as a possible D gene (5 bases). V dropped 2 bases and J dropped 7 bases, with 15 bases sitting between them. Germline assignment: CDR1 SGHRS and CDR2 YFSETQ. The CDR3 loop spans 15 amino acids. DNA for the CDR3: TGCGCCAGCAGCTTTAGTGGTCAAGGGAGCGGGGAGCTGTTTTTT. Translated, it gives CASSFSGQGSGELFF.

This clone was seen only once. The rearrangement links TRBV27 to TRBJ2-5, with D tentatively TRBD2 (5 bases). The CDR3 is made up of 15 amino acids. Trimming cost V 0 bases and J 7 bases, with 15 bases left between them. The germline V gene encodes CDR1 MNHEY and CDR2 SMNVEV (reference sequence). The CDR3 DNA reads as TGTGCCAGCAGTTTATCGACCAGAGACCGGGGGACCCAGTACTTC. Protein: CASSLSTRDRGTQYF.

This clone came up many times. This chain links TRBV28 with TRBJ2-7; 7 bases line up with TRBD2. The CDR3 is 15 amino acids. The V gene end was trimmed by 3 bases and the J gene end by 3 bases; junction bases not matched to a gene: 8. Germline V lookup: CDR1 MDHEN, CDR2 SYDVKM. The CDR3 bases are TGTGCCAGCAGTTTCACCGGAACGGGGGGCTACGAGCAGTACTTC. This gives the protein CASSFTGTGGYEQYF.

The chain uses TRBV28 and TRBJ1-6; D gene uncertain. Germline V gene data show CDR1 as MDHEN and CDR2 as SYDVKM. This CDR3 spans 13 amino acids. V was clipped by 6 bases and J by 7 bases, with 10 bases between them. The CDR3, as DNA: TGTGCCAGCAGCTCCGTCCTCAATTCACCCCTCCACTTT. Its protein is CASSSVLNSPLHF.

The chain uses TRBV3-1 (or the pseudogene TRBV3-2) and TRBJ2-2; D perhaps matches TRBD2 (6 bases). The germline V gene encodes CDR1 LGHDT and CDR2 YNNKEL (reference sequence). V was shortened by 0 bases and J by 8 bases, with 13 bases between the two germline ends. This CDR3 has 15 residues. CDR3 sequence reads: CASSQEGLMGGELFF. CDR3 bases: TGTGCCAGCAGCCAAGAGGGACTTATGGGAGGGGAGCTGTTTTTT.

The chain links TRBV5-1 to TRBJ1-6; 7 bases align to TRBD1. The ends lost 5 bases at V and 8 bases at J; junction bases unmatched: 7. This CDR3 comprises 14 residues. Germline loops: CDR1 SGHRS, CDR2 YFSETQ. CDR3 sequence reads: CASRPGQGDSPLHF. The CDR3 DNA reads TGCGCCAGCAGGCCGGGTCAGGGGGATTCACCCCTCCACTTT.

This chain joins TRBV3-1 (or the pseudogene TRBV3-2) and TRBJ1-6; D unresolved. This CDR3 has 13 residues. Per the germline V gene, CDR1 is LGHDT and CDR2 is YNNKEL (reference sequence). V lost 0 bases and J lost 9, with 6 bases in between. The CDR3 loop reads CASSQERGSPLHF. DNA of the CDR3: TGTGCCAGCAGCCAAGAGAGAGGTTCACCCCTCCACTTT.

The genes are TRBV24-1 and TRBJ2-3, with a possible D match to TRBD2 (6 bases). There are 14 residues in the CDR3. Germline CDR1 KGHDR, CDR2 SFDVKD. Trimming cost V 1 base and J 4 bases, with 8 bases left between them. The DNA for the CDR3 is TGTGCCACCAGTGATTTAAGACTAGCAGATACGCAGTATTTT. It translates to CATSDLRLADTQYF.